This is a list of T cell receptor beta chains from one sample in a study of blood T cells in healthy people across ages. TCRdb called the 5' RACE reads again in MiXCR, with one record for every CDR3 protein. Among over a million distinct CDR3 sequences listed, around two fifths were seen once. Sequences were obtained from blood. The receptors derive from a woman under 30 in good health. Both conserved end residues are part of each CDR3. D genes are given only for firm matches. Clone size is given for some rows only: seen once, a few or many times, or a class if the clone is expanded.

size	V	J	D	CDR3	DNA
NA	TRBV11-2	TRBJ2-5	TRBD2	CASSSRASGGKAQYF	TGTGCCAGCAGCTCTCGGGCTAGCGGGGGGAAGGCCCAGTACTTC
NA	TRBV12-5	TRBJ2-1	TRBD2	CASGSSGTTYNEQFF	TGTGCTAGTGGTTCATCCGGGACTACCTACAATGAGCAGTTCTTC
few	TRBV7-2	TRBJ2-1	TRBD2	CASSLRLARGYEQFF	TGTGCCAGCAGCTTGAGACTAGCGCGGGGATATGAGCAGTTCTTC
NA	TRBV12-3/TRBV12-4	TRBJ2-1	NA	CASSLARSSEQFF	TGTGCCAGCAGTTTAGCGCGGAGCAGTGAGCAGTTCTTC
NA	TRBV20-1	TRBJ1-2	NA	CSASVFGIANYGYTF	TGCAGTGCTAGCGTCTTTGGCATCGCTAACTATGGCTACACCTTC
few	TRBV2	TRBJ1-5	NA	CASKTGVSRNQPQHF	TGTGCCAGCAAGACAGGAGTGTCTCGCAATCAGCCCCAGCATTTT
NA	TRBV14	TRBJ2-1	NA	CASLGQEGCGGSNNEQFF	TGTGCCAGCCTCGGACAGGAGGGTTGCGGGGGCAGCAACAATGAGCAGTTCTTC
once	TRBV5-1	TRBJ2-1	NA	CASSLGAIPSYKEQFF	TGCGCCAGCAGCTTGGGGGCCATACCCTCCTACAAGGAGCAGTTCTTC
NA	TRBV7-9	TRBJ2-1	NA	CTSGQSQETQFF	TGCACCAGCGGACAGTCCCAAGAGACCCAGTTCTTC
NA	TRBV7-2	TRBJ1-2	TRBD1	CASSPRDRGGYGYTF	TGTGCCAGCAGCCCGAGGGACAGGGGTGGCTATGGCTACACCTTC
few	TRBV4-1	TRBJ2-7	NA	CASSQVSRDEGYEQYF	TGCGCCAGCAGCCAGGTTAGCCGGGACGAAGGCTACGAGCAGTACTTC
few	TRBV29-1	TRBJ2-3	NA	CSVESGSRTDTQYF	TGCAGCGTTGAATCGGGGTCCCGCACAGATACGCAGTATTTT
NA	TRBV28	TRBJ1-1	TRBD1	CASSLFPRTGENTEAFF	TGTGCCAGCAGTTTATTTCCAAGGACAGGGGAGAACACTGAAGCTTTCTTT
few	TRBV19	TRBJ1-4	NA	CASTGDIATNEKLFF	TGTGCCAGTACCGGGGACATCGCAACTAATGAAAAACTGTTTTTT
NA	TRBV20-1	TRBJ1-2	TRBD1	CSASSGTGVDGCTF	TGCAGTGCTTCTTCCGGGACAGGGGTGGACGGCTGCACCTTC
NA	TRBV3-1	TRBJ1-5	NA	CASSQSGRANQPRHF	TGTGCCAGCAGCCAATCAGGGAGGGCCAATCAGCCCCGGCATTTT
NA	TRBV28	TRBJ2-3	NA	CAHSAGLSHTETQYF	TGTGCCCATAGTGCGGGACTTAGCCACACAGAGACGCAGTATTTT
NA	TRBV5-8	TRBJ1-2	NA	CAGTYYTF	TGTGCCGGAACCTACTACACCTTC
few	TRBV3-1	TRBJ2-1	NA	CASSQRAKGNEQFF	TGTGCCAGCAGCCAGAGGGCCAAGGGCAATGAGCAGTTCTTC
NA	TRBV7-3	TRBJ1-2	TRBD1	CASSLSPGRGDYGYTF	TGTGCCAGCAGCTTAAGCCCCGGCAGGGGGGACTATGGCTACACCTTC
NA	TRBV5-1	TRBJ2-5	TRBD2	CVSRPGTSGYQETQYF	TGCGTCAGCAGGCCAGGGACTAGCGGATACCAAGAGACCCAGTACTTC
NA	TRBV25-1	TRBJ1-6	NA	CASSGTGAWKSPYNSPLHF	TGTGCCAGCAGTGGGACGGGGGCGTGGAAGAGCCCCTATAATTCACCCCTCCACTTT
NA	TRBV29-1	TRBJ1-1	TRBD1	CSVEDTGGNTEAFF	TGCAGCGTTGAAGATACAGGGGGCAACACTGAAGCTTTCTTT
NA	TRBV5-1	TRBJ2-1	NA	CASGRGSLKNEQFF	TGCGCCAGTGGTCGGGGTTCCCTTAAGAATGAGCAGTTCTTC
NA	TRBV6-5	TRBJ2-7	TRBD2	CASNQAGGRSYNEQYF	TGTGCCAGCAACCAAGCGGGAGGAAGGTCCTACAATGAGCAGTACTTC
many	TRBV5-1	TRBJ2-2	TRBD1	CASSSGQGNTGELFF	TGCGCCAGCAGCTCGGGACAGGGTAACACCGGGGAGCTGTTTTTT
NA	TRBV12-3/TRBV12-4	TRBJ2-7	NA	CASSLQGPSQYF	TGTGCCAGCAGTTTACAAGGCCCGTCCCAGTACTTC
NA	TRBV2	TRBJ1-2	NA	CASTADGNYGYTF	TGTGCCAGCACGGCGGACGGAAACTATGGCTACACCTTC
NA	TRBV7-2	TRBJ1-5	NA	CASSLAGGWSNQPQHF	TGTGCCAGCAGCTTAGCGGGGGGCTGGAGCAATCAGCCCCAGCATTTT
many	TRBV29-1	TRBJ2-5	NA	CSVGSVIQETQYF	TGCAGCGTTGGGTCGGTTATCCAAGAGACCCAGTACTTC
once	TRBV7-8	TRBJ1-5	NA	CASSSSGRSVQPQHF	TGTGCCAGCAGCTCTAGCGGGCGAAGTGTTCAGCCCCAGCATTTT
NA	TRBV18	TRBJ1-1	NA	CASSNVPKGVVNTEAFF	TGTGCCAGCTCTAACGTGCCCAAAGGGGTGGTGAACACTGAAGCTTTCTTT
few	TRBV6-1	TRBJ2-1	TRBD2	CASSQYTIAGGPLDEQFF	TGTGCCAGCAGCCAATACACTATAGCGGGAGGGCCGTTGGATGAGCAGTTCTTC
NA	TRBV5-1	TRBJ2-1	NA	CAGSLGGTVNEQFF	TGCGCCGGCAGCTTGGGGGGGACAGTCAATGAGCAGTTCTTC
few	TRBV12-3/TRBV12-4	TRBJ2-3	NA	CASSLWGTSTDTQYF	TGTGCCAGCAGTTTATGGGGTACTAGCACAGATACGCAGTATTTT
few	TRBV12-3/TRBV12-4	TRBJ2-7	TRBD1	CASSSRTGTTYEQYF	TGTGCCAGCAGTTCCAGGACAGGTACGACCTACGAGCAGTACTTC
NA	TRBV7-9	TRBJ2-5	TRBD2	CASRAGGYQETQYF	TGTGCCAGCAGAGCGGGAGGGTACCAAGAGACCCAGTACTTC
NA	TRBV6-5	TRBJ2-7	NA	CASSPRLGEQYF	TGTGCCAGCAGCCCCCGCCTGGGCGAGCAGTACTTC
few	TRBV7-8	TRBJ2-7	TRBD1	CASSLGGQVASYEQYF	TGTGCCAGCAGCTTAGGGGGACAGGTAGCTTCCTACGAGCAGTACTTC
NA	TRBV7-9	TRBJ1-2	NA	CASSLGAGHNYGYTF	TGTGCCAGCAGCTTAGGGGCAGGCCATAACTATGGCTACACCTTC